This section outlines one TCR beta chain sequence together with its context. In the same sample, other DNA sequences code for this CDR3. The data are from a study of blood T cell repertoires in COVID-19. Study-level information: Donors in the United States, Italy and Spain gave samples during acute or convalescent COVID-19. Sources were T cells, B-cell-depleted T cells, or PBMCs; the material itself was cDNA or gDNA.

Germline loops: CDR1 SGDLS, CDR2 YYNGEE. Losses at the gene ends were 0 bases for V and 3 bases for J; bases not matched to a gene: 2. The CDR3 is 14 amino acids. As processed by the authors: Nucleated cell number was recorded as an estimate derived from reference gene primer amplification. Libraries were prepared by immunoSEQ multiplex PCR; TCRdb keeps only in-frame clonotypes and omits some of them. The DNA gave D and trimming, while V, J and clone size come from that table. This sample carries about 100,000 clones, about 88% of them seen once, and the ten largest clones take roughly 7.4%. The sample consisted of peripheral blood. V and J are TRBV9 and TRBJ1-2, with 7 bases matching TRBD1. The TCR comes from a man between 25 and 39 years old in a cohort sampled during active COVID-19. The CDR3 loop is CASSVGQGDYGYTF. The CDR3 nucleotides read TGTGCCAGCAGCGTAGGCCAGGGGGACTATGGCTACACCTTC. The entire variable domain, with the rest obtained from reference TRBV9 and TRBJ1-2, is as follows: DSGVTQTPKHLITATGQRVTLRCSPRSGDLSVYWYQQSLDQGLQFLIQYYNGEERAKGNILERFSAQQFPDLHSELNLSSLELGDSALYFCASSVGQGDYGYTFGSGTRLTVV.